The rows below give T cell receptor beta chains drawn from one sample of a study of CXCR3-negative and CXCR3-positive naive CD8 T cells. TCRdb re-analyzed the 5' RACE reads; it lists each CDR3 protein once, without DNA. Reported are some 100,000 distinct CDR3 sequences; the ten largest clones contain roughly 0.35%. The sample consisted of naive CXCR3+ CD8+ T cells from blood. The receptor source for this set is a human donor in good health. Some clones in this sample may be carry-over from other donors' samples. The CDR3 runs from the conserved cysteine through the conserved F or W.

TRBJ2-7	TRBV5-1	CASSLEASGVREQYF
TRBJ2-7	TRBV7-2	CASSLFGGLTYEQYF
TRBJ1-1	TRBV11-2	CASSLQQGMNTEAFF
TRBJ2-2	TRBV13	CASSAGPPGTGELFF
TRBJ2-3	TRBV4-1	CASSQADTGHSTDTQYF
TRBJ2-1	TRBV11-2	CASTQQGRYNEQFF
TRBJ2-7	TRBV21-1	CASSRGVGNSYEQYF
TRBJ2-7	TRBV7-2	CASSFDPDYEQYF
TRBJ2-7	TRBV28	CASSLSPFYEQYF
TRBJ2-1	TRBV6-2/TRBV6-3	CASGKRDSYNEQFF
TRBJ2-3	TRBV6-5	CASSSQGGSTDTQYF
TRBJ2-1	TRBV7-9	CASSSTRLAAEYNEQFF
TRBJ1-1	TRBV15	CATSVDSGTGSGNTEAFF
TRBJ2-1	TRBV20-1	CSARLTTYNEQFF
TRBJ2-1	TRBV19	CASSIDGNYNEQFF
TRBJ2-5	TRBV11-2	CASSLGTGKTQYF
TRBJ2-3	TRBV4-2	CASSQEAGSATDTQYF
TRBJ2-5	TRBV7-2	CASSLDLAGGPETQYF
TRBJ2-1	TRBV7-9	CASSLVAAVSYNEQFF
TRBJ2-7	TRBV5-1	CASRWDSSHEQYF
TRBJ1-2	TRBV20-1	CSARAGTAPPF
TRBJ1-3	TRBV13	CASSLRMSTSRRDTIYF
TRBJ2-7	TRBV5-1	CASSTFPGQGTYEQYF
TRBJ2-1	TRBV3-1	CASSLQMSGGTPTYNEQFF
TRBJ2-3	TRBV6-2/TRBV6-3	CASSEPGDTQYF
TRBJ2-7	TRBV7-9	CASSRGTVSYEQYF
TRBJ1-1	TRBV28	CASSLELRDTEAFF
TRBJ2-7	TRBV27	CASSLGPSYEQYF
TRBJ2-1	TRBV7-9	CASSLAGTSPVGDEQFF
TRBJ2-4	TRBV21-1	CASSKAGGSHIQYF
TRBJ2-7	TRBV9	CASSVGDSYEQYF
TRBJ2-7	TRBV7-6	CASSLEPGALQYF
TRBJ2-5	TRBV5-1	CASSPDNQETQYF
TRBJ1-5	TRBV4-2	CASSQLGGIDQPQHF
TRBJ1-1	TRBV28	CASSTARVHTEAFF
TRBJ2-7	TRBV28	CASSGEVSYEQYF
TRBJ2-1	TRBV5-4	CASSPRTGNEQFF
TRBJ2-7	TRBV7-3	CASSQGASETYEQYF
TRBJ2-1	TRBV7-9	CASSLLAGGRSSYNEQFF
TRBJ2-7	TRBV12-3/TRBV12-4	CASSLSQAHHRSNYEQYF
TRBJ2-1	TRBV5-4	CASCYGVSSYNEQFF
TRBJ2-1	TRBV13	CASSSTSGSSYNEQFF
TRBJ1-5	TRBV27	CASSPYTGSNQPQHF
TRBJ2-7	TRBV5-6	CASSLGRDFGVEQYF
TRBJ1-1	TRBV20-1	CSARTPLDTEAFF
TRBJ2-5	TRBV11-2	CASSLDWDRERETQYF
TRBJ2-3	TRBV6-5	CASSYSAGFTDTQYF
TRBJ2-1	TRBV29-1	CSTEAYYNEQFF
TRBJ1-1	TRBV9	CASSVGPGQGLMNTEAFF
TRBJ2-1	TRBV7-2	CASSLASREGEQFF
TRBJ2-3	TRBV29-1	CSVGTGYSSYSDTQYF
TRBJ2-1	TRBV9	CASSVGQTTYNEQFF
TRBJ2-1	TRBV5-1	CASSDGTGGNEQFF
TRBJ2-5	TRBV6-6	CASSPGLAGYQETQYF